A selection of T cell receptor beta chains follows, all from one sample in a study of T cell responses to AZD1222 COVID-19 vaccine. Sequencing was performed with immunoSEQ multiplex PCR; in TCRdb, only in-frame clones are kept and a portion is missing. The sample gives 84,000 or so clones, 89% of which show up once; about 2% is in the top ten. The sample was peripheral blood, taken on day 0 of AZD1222 vaccination. These receptor sequences come from an adult in good health. The CDR3 runs from the conserved cysteine through the conserved F or W. Each record gives: V gene, J gene, CDR3 length, clone size, CDR3 protein. Clone sizes are given selectively: once, few, many, or a class where the clone is expanded.

>TRBV5-1|TRBJ1-2|14|NA
CASSSTGVGYGYTF
>TRBV12-3/TRBV12-4|TRBJ2-7|13|NA
CASSTQGAGEQYF
>TRBV30|TRBJ1-3|12|NA
CAWRAAGNTIYF
>TRBV27|TRBJ1-1|13|NA
CASSLRASTEAFF
>TRBV5-4|TRBJ2-5|14|NA
CASRISGGQETQYF
>TRBV3-1/TRBV3-2|TRBJ2-1|18|NA
CASSDGLAGGYSYNEQFF
>TRBV5-5|TRBJ1-4|12|NA
CASSLTTEKLFF
>TRBV3-1/TRBV3-2|TRBJ1-2|15|once
CASSRRDRVNYGYTF
>TRBV24-1|TRBJ2-1|15|NA
CATSDGGTASDEQFF
>TRBV15|TRBJ1-5|15|NA
CATTTGGSLPQPQHF
>TRBV19|TRBJ1-1|15|NA
CAARGTGIGATEAFF
>TRBV10-3|TRBJ2-2|14|NA
CAIGGGLNTGELFF
>TRBV2|TRBJ1-4|16|NA
CASSEAGFATNEKLFF
>TRBV11-2|TRBJ2-7|12|NA
CASSVERYEQYF
>TRBV18|TRBJ2-2|15|NA
CASSTGASNTGELFF
>TRBV5-4|TRBJ2-6|16|few
CASSLGQSSGANVLTF
>TRBV9|TRBJ1-3|14|NA
CASSDRPGGNTIYF
>TRBV4-2|TRBJ2-1|17|NA
CASSQTWAGGGYNEQFF
>TRBV19|TRBJ2-1|15|NA
CASSVSGNSYNEQFF
>TRBV6-5|TRBJ1-5|13|NA
CASSRQTNQPQHF
>TRBV2|TRBJ1-1|14|NA
CASSDPRGRSEAFF
>TRBV7-2|TRBJ2-2|14|few
CASSFRADTGELFF